This passage covers 23 T cell receptor beta chains from one sample sequenced in a study of cytomegalovirus exposure and HLA in healthy donors. The PCR employed 60 Vbeta primers together with 13 Jbeta primers. Sequenced by immunoSEQ multiplex PCR; TCRdb stores in-frame clones only, minus some. Among over 80,000 clones listed, roughly four fifths were seen once. The sample was PBMCs. These receptors all stem from a man younger than 40 in good health and CMV-seropositive.

The chain combines TRBV2 with TRBJ1-5; 8 nucleotides agree with TRBD1. Per the germline V gene, CDR1 is SNHLY and CDR2 is FYNNEI. V trimming: 8 bases; J trimming: 4 bases; junction bases outside the gene matches: 4. This CDR3 region has 13 residues. CDR3 in amino acids: CASSGGRNQPQHF. The CDR3 DNA follows: TGTGCCAGCTCAGGGGGCAGGAATCAGCCCCAGCATTTT. Full variable domain (missing parts from reference TRBV2 and TRBJ1-5): EPEVTQTPSHQVTQMGQEVILRCVPISNHLYFYWYRQILGQKVEFLVSFYNNEISEKSEIFDDQFSVERPDGSNFTLKIRSTKLEDSAMYFCASSGGRNQPQHFGDGTRLSIL.

This chain links TRBV5-1 with TRBJ2-3; 9 bases match TRBD2. With V trimmed by 4 bases and J by 3 bases, 6 bases remained unmatched. The CDR3 loop spans 15 amino acids. The germline V gene has CDR1 SGHRS and CDR2 YFSETQ. The CDR3: CASSPPSGRTDTQYF. The CDR3 DNA follows: TGCGCCAGCAGCCCCCCGAGCGGGAGGACAGATACGCAGTATTTT.

This clone was observed once. The CDR3 DNA follows: TGTGCCACCAGCAGAGATCGGGAAGTATATAGCAATCAGCCCCAGCATTTT. The encoded protein is CATSRDREVYSNQPQHF. This chain uses TRBV15 with TRBJ1-5; D remains ambiguous. The CDR3 runs 17 residues. V was clipped by 0 bases and J by 0 bases, with 12 bases between them. Germline-derived CDR1 and CDR2 are LNHNV and YYDKDF (reference sequence).

The V gene is TRBV5-1, the J gene TRBJ2-5; D unresolved. V lost 0 bases and J lost 1, with 7 bases in between. The CDR3 contains 14 residues. Germline CDR1 reads SGHRS; CDR2 reads YFSETQ. This chain's CDR3 is CASSLGLLQETQYF. CDR3 in DNA: TGCGCCAGCAGCTTGGGTCTTCTCCAAGAGACCCAGTACTTC.

This clone showed up just once. This chain uses TRBV30 with TRBJ2-1; 7 nucleotides match TRBD2. J lost 7 bases, V lost 0 bases, and 9 bases had no gene match. The CDR3 is made up of 15 amino acids. Germline CDR1 reads GTSNPN; CDR2 reads SVGIG (reference sequence). The CDR3 spells CAWSVIGGRGNEQFF. CDR3 nucleotides: TGTGCCTGGAGTGTAATAGGCGGGAGAGGGAATGAGCAGTTCTTC.

The chain is built from TRBV7-2 and TRBJ2-1; D may be TRBD2 (5 bases). V lost 1 base to trimming and J lost 6 bases, with 10 bases between them. CDR3 length: 14 amino acids. Germline loops: CDR1 SGHTA, CDR2 FQGNSA. The CDR3 DNA sequence: TGTGCCAGCAGCTTAGTTGGGAGCGGCAATGAGCAGTTCTTC. Its translation is CASSLVGSGNEQFF.

The chain links TRBV6-4 to TRBJ2-7; 7 positions agree with TRBD1. V was pared by 7 bases and J by 0 bases, with 3 bases of the junction left unmatched. The length of the CDR3 is 13 residues. Germline CDR1 is MRHNA and CDR2 is SNTAGT. CDR3 region: CASKGDSSYEQYF. CDR3 coding DNA: TGTGCCAGCAAAGGGGACAGCTCCTACGAGCAGTACTTC.

The chain joins TRBV28 to TRBJ1-4, with 8 bases lining up with TRBD1. CDR3 length: 14 residues. V dropped 4 bases and J dropped 7; count of bases not matched to a gene: 5. The germline CDR1 and CDR2 sequences are MDHEN and SYDVKM. The CDR3, as DNA: TGTGCCAGCAGTTCCTACAGGGGGGTTGAAAAACTGTTTTTT. Encoded protein: CASSSYRGVEKLFF.

This clone was seen a single time. The chain recombines TRBV4-1 with TRBJ2-5; 8 positions agree with TRBD1. The germline V gene has CDR1 MGHRA and CDR2 YSYEKL. With V trimmed by 5 bases and J by 5 bases, 7 bases remained unmatched. The CDR3 contains 14 residues. The DNA of the CDR3 is TGCGCCAGCAGCTCACCAGGGGGCTTGGAGACCCAGTACTTC. The encoded protein is CASSSPGGLETQYF.

The gene calls are TRBV5-6 and TRBJ2-1, with 7 bases fitting TRBD2. The V and J ends lost 4 bases and 0 bases, in that order; junction bases with no gene match: 7. Germline CDR1 and CDR2: SGHDT and YYEEEE. The CDR3 is 16 amino acids. In DNA form, the CDR3 reads TGTGCCAGCAGCGGGAGACTAGCCCCCTCCTACAATGAGCAGTTCTTC. It is translated as CASSGRLAPSYNEQFF.

The rearrangement links TRBV25-1 to TRBJ2-7; tentatively, D is TRBD2 (6 bases). The germline V gene encodes CDR1 MGHDK and CDR2 SYGVNS. V dropped 6 bases and J dropped 2 bases, with 8 bases sitting between them. This CDR3 has 12 amino acids. As DNA, the CDR3 is TGTGCCAGCAGAACTAGCACCTACGAGCAGTACTTC. This sequence encodes CASRTSTYEQYF.

The J gene is TRBJ2-7, the V gene TRBV29-1, with 10 bases that match TRBD1. After removal of 5 bases from V and 2 bases from J, the junction contained 9 bases not matched to a gene. Germline CDR1 reads SQVTM; CDR2 reads ANQGSEA. The CDR3 has 15 amino acids. The CDR3 region has the DNA TGCAGCGTTACCGCGGGACAGGGGCCAACCTACGAGCAGTACTTC. Translated: CSVTAGQGPTYEQYF.

This clone was seen only a few times. V usage is TRBV6-5 and J usage is TRBJ2-5; TRBD1 is a possible D gene (5 bases). V dropped 6 bases and J dropped 2 bases, with 10 bases sitting between them. CDR1 is MNHEY and CDR2 is SVGAGI in the germline V gene. CDR3 size: 13 residues. The CDR3 DNA sequence: TGTGCCAGCAGAAGGGGCTATCAAGAGACCCAGTACTTC. This sequence encodes CASRRGYQETQYF.

This clone was recorded once. V gene TRBV27 combines with J gene TRBJ2-1; 10 bases fit TRBD1. The V gene's germline CDR1 is MNHEY and CDR2 SMNVEV (reference sequence). The CDR3 consists of 16 residues. With 6 bases clipped from V and 3 bases from J, the junction kept 8 bases outside the gene matches. This CDR3 is CASRVTRTGGYNEQFF. The CDR3 DNA is TGTGCCAGCAGGGTTACCAGGACAGGGGGCTACAATGAGCAGTTCTTC.

The genes are TRBV27 and TRBJ2-1, with 10 bases lining up with TRBD2. V was pared by 4 bases and J by 7 bases, with 7 bases of the junction left unmatched. CDR1 is MNHEY, CDR2 SMNVEV, per germline (reference sequence). This CDR3 has 15 amino acids. CDR3 nucleotide sequence: TGTGCCAGCAGTTCCGTAGCGGGAGGAGAGAATGAGCAGTTCTTC. Translated: CASSSVAGGENEQFF.

The rearrangement uses TRBV7-6 and TRBJ1-1, with D possibly being TRBD1 (5 bases). Germline-derived CDR1 and CDR2 are SGHVS and FNYEAQ. The CDR3 is 16 amino acids. Trimming cost V 1 base and J 0 bases, with 12 bases left between them. The DNA for the CDR3 is TGTGCCAGCAGCTTAGAAGGGGCGCTTATGAACACTGAAGCTTTCTTT. Translation: CASSLEGALMNTEAFF.

This chain uses TRBV9 with TRBJ2-7, with 11 bases aligning to TRBD2. The germline gives CDR1 SGDLS, CDR2 YYNGEE. This CDR3 has 16 amino acids. V trimming: 4 bases; J trimming: 7 bases; junction bases outside the gene matches: 13. In DNA form, the CDR3 reads TGTGCCAGCAGCCCCCGGGATAGCGGGAGGGTGGGGGAGCAGTACTTC. It translates to CASSPRDSGRVGEQYF.

The chain links TRBV5-6 to TRBJ2-2; the match to TRBD1 covers 9 bases. This CDR3 is 16 amino acids long. Germline CDR1 reads SGHDT; CDR2 reads YYEEEE. J was trimmed by 1 base and V by 5 bases; bases with no gene match: 6. The CDR3 bases are TGTGCCAGCAGAGAACAGGGGGCGGGGAACACCGGGGAGCTGTTTTTT. Translating gives CASREQGAGNTGELFF.

CDR3 nucleotides: TGTGCCAGCAGTTCCCCGGGACACGACCCAGGCACCATATATTTT. It codes for CASSSPGHDPGTIYF. The chain uses TRBV28 and TRBJ1-3, with a tentative D call TRBD1 (6 bases). This CDR3 comprises 15 residues. Trimming pared 4 bases from V and 9 bases from J, leaving 19 bases between. From germline, CDR1 is MDHEN and CDR2 SYDVKM.

V and J are TRBV27 and TRBJ2-7, with D tentatively TRBD1 (5 bases). Germline values: CDR1 MNHEY, CDR2 SMNVEV (reference sequence). Trimming removed 10 bases from V and 1 base from J, with 17 bases in between. The CDR3 has 14 amino acids. The CDR3: CATRPQERSYEQYF. The CDR3 region has the DNA TGTGCCACCCGACCACAGGAAAGGTCCTACGAGCAGTACTTC.

This sequence joins TRBV7-2 and TRBJ2-5; TRBD2 might be the D (7 bases). V shed 5 bases and J shed 2 bases, with 18 bases lying between them. The length of the CDR3 is 16 residues. Germline assignment: CDR1 SGHTA and CDR2 FQGNSA. CDR3 region: CASSPERGRGQETQYF. The CDR3, as DNA: TGTGCCAGCAGCCCAGAGCGGGGCAGGGGTCAAGAGACCCAGTACTTC.

The chain combines TRBV30 with TRBJ1-2; 8 bases match TRBD1. V shed 1 base and J 2 bases; nucleotides not matched to a gene: 12. There are 17 residues in the CDR3. Germline assignment: CDR1 GTSNPN and CDR2 SVGIG (reference sequence). CDR3 sequence: CAWSAQSVRTGNYGYTF. DNA of the CDR3: TGTGCCTGGAGTGCCCAGAGTGTCCGGACAGGGAACTATGGCTACACCTTC.

The chain links TRBV20-1 to TRBJ1-2; 8 bases map to TRBD1. Unmatched junction bases numbered 3, after V lost 6 bases and J lost 6 bases. The germline CDR1 and CDR2 sequences are DFQATT and SNEGSKA (reference sequence). The CDR3 covers 11 residues. The DNA of the CDR3 is TGCAGTGCCTGGACAGGGAATGGCTACACCTTC. This gives the protein CSAWTGNGYTF.